This paragraph covers one T cell receptor (beta chain) sequence. The germline CDR1 and CDR2 sequences are MNHNY and SVGAGI (reference sequence). V was shortened by 0 bases and J by 6 bases, with 5 bases between the two germline ends. This CDR3 spans 12 amino acids. The data are from a study of blood T cell repertoires in COVID-19. Overall study context: The United States, Italy and Spain provided the acute and convalescent COVID-19 samples. T cells, B-cell-depleted T cells, or PBMCs supplied cDNA or gDNA.

Seattle enrolled patients during active infection and tracked them longitudinally. In the original analysis: Estimation of nucleated cell counts relied on the amplification of reference gene primers. Libraries were prepared by immunoSEQ multiplex PCR; TCRdb keeps only in-frame clonotypes and omits some of them. That table gives V, J and clone size, and the DNA gave D and trimming. In the table there are hundreds of thousands of clones, approximately 90% of which are singletons. The genes are TRBV6-6 and TRBJ1-2; no clear D. This sequence originates from a woman in her thirties with COVID-19, enrolled during active disease. Sequenced sample: peripheral blood. CDR3 DNA: TGTGCCAGCAGTTACTCGAGGGATGGCTACACCTTC. Amino acids: CASSYSRDGYTF.